This is a list of T cell receptor beta chains from one sample in a study of identical twins. TCRdb analysed the 5' RACE reads with MiXCR anew, one entry per CDR3 protein. Of about 530,000 distinct CDR3 sequences listed, around 20% were seen once; the top ten hold 0.48%. These data were likewise used in another study, on yellow fever vaccine responses in identical twins.

The specimen was CD4+ T cells sorted from blood. Receptors originate from a young woman in good health. Both conserved end residues are part of each CDR3. A D gene is named only where the DNA matches it firmly. Size tells how often a clone was seen (once, few, many) or the class of an expanded clone, and some rows leave it out.

V gene: TRBV12-3/TRBV12-4; CDR3 length: 13; J gene: TRBJ1-2; clone size: NA; D gene: NA; CDR3 DNA: TGTGCCAGCAGGGACTGGGGGAATTATGGCTACACCTTC; CDR3 protein: CASRDWGNYGYTF
V gene: TRBV19; CDR3 length: 16; J gene: TRBJ2-1; clone size: NA; D gene: NA; CDR3 DNA: TGTGCCAGTAGCCCCCCAATACTAGAGAGCTACAATGAGCAGTTCTTC; CDR3 protein: CASSPPILESYNEQFF
V gene: TRBV29-1; CDR3 length: 14; J gene: TRBJ2-3; clone size: NA; D gene: TRBD1; CDR3 DNA: TGCAGCGTTCACAGGGGTGGGAGCACAGATACGCAGTATTTT; CDR3 protein: CSVHRGGSTDTQYF
V gene: TRBV6-1; CDR3 length: 15; J gene: TRBJ2-5; clone size: NA; D gene: NA; CDR3 DNA: TGTGCCAGCACGGGGGGTCGGACAGGACAAGAGACCCAGTACTTC; CDR3 protein: CASTGGRTGQETQYF
V gene: TRBV7-7; CDR3 length: 18; J gene: TRBJ2-1; clone size: NA; D gene: TRBD2; CDR3 DNA: TGTGCCAGCAGCGCCGGACTAGCGGGGAGCCCTTCCTACAATGAGCAGTTCTTC; CDR3 protein: CASSAGLAGSPSYNEQFF
V gene: TRBV20-1; CDR3 length: 12; J gene: TRBJ1-1; clone size: NA; D gene: NA; CDR3 DNA: TGCAGTGCCACGAGACAGGCGGATGAAGCTTTCTTT; CDR3 protein: CSATRQADEAFF
V gene: TRBV10-3; CDR3 length: 14; J gene: TRBJ2-3; clone size: NA; D gene: TRBD1; CDR3 DNA: TGTGCCAGCCGAGGACAGGGGAGCACAGATACGCAGTATTTT; CDR3 protein: CASRGQGSTDTQYF
V gene: TRBV4-1; CDR3 length: 13; J gene: TRBJ2-1; clone size: NA; D gene: NA; CDR3 DNA: TGCGCCAGCAGCCAAGGACTACGCGTGAGGGCGGTCTTC; CDR3 protein: CASSQGLRVRAVF
V gene: TRBV7-8; CDR3 length: 15; J gene: TRBJ2-7; clone size: few; D gene: NA; CDR3 DNA: TGTGCCAGCAGCTTAGTTAGGACCCCAGACTACGAGCAGTACTTC; CDR3 protein: CASSLVRTPDYEQYF
V gene: TRBV6-2/TRBV6-3; CDR3 length: 15; J gene: TRBJ2-5; clone size: NA; D gene: NA; CDR3 DNA: TGTGCCAGCAGTGACAAGACGGGTTACCAAGAGACCCAGTACTTC; CDR3 protein: CASSDKTGYQETQYF
V gene: TRBV12-3/TRBV12-4; CDR3 length: 14; J gene: TRBJ2-4; clone size: NA; D gene: NA; CDR3 DNA: TGTGCCAGCAGTCCAGGAACAATAAAGAACATTCAGTACTTC; CDR3 protein: CASSPGTIKNIQYF
V gene: TRBV25-1; CDR3 length: 13; J gene: TRBJ1-2; clone size: NA; D gene: TRBD1; CDR3 DNA: TGTGCCAGCAGCGCGACAGGGACGCATGGCTACACCTTC; CDR3 protein: CASSATGTHGYTF
V gene: TRBV5-1; CDR3 length: 15; J gene: TRBJ1-6; clone size: NA; D gene: TRBD1; CDR3 DNA: TGCGCCAGCAGCTTACCGGGACAGGGGTATTCACCCCTCCACTTT; CDR3 protein: CASSLPGQGYSPLHF
V gene: TRBV7-2; CDR3 length: 16; J gene: TRBJ2-1; clone size: NA; D gene: NA; CDR3 DNA: TGTGCCAGCAGCGCAGTGGTCCAGATTACGTACAATGAGCAGTTCTTC; CDR3 protein: CASSAVVQITYNEQFF
V gene: TRBV11-2; CDR3 length: 13; J gene: TRBJ1-1; clone size: NA; D gene: NA; CDR3 DNA: TGTGCCAGCAGCGCGGACAGCGTCACTGAAGCTTTCTTT; CDR3 protein: CASSADSVTEAFF
V gene: TRBV7-9; CDR3 length: 15; J gene: TRBJ2-1; clone size: few; D gene: TRBD2; CDR3 DNA: TGTGCCAGCAGCTTAAATAGCGGGGGGGCCAATGAGCAGTTCTTC; CDR3 protein: CASSLNSGGANEQFF
V gene: TRBV7-8; CDR3 length: 16; J gene: TRBJ2-5; clone size: NA; D gene: NA; CDR3 DNA: TGTGCCAGCAGCCCCGGCCTGGGGGGTAGGTTGGAGACCCAGTACTTC; CDR3 protein: CASSPGLGGRLETQYF
V gene: TRBV6-1; CDR3 length: 15; J gene: TRBJ2-2; clone size: NA; D gene: NA; CDR3 DNA: TGTGCCAGCAGCCGGAGGTCTAGCAGACACGGGGAGCTGTTTTTT; CDR3 protein: CASSRRSSRHGELFF
V gene: TRBV12-3/TRBV12-4; CDR3 length: 15; J gene: TRBJ2-7; clone size: few; D gene: NA; CDR3 DNA: TGTGCCAGCAGTTTATCGCCTATCTCCGCATACGAGCAGTACTTC; CDR3 protein: CASSLSPISAYEQYF
V gene: TRBV5-1; CDR3 length: 14; J gene: TRBJ2-5; clone size: NA; D gene: NA; CDR3 DNA: TGCGCCAGCAGCTTTGGAACACACCAAGAGACCCAGTACTTC; CDR3 protein: CASSFGTHQETQYF
V gene: TRBV3-1; CDR3 length: 15; J gene: TRBJ2-4; clone size: NA; D gene: NA; CDR3 DNA: TGTGCCAGCAGCCAGGCCCGGGGGACCAAAAACATTCAGTACTTC; CDR3 protein: CASSQARGTKNIQYF
V gene: TRBV6-2/TRBV6-3; CDR3 length: 14; J gene: TRBJ2-1; clone size: NA; D gene: TRBD2; CDR3 DNA: TGTGCCAGCAGTTACTCGAACTCAGCGGGAGGGAAGTTCTTC; CDR3 protein: CASSYSNSAGGKFF
V gene: TRBV28; CDR3 length: 17; J gene: TRBJ2-7; clone size: once; D gene: TRBD2; CDR3 DNA: TGTGCCAGCAGTTCCGGACACCTTACCGGGACTAGAAACGAGCAGTACTTC; CDR3 protein: CASSSGHLTGTRNEQYF
V gene: TRBV20-1; CDR3 length: 14; J gene: TRBJ2-3; clone size: few; D gene: TRBD2; CDR3 DNA: TGCAGTGCTAGATTAGCGGGGGGCGCAGATACGCAGTATTTT; CDR3 protein: CSARLAGGADTQYF
V gene: TRBV20-1; CDR3 length: 13; J gene: TRBJ1-4; clone size: NA; D gene: TRBD1; CDR3 DNA: TGCAGTGCAAGGACAGGGGTTAATGAAAAACTGTTTTTT; CDR3 protein: CSARTGVNEKLFF
V gene: TRBV11-2; CDR3 length: 19; J gene: TRBJ2-1; clone size: few; D gene: TRBD2; CDR3 DNA: TGTGCCAGCAGCTTAGGATCTAGAGGGGGTAGCGGGAAGAACAATGAGCAGTTCTTC; CDR3 protein: CASSLGSRGGSGKNNEQFF
V gene: TRBV28; CDR3 length: 14; J gene: TRBJ2-7; clone size: few; D gene: TRBD1; CDR3 DNA: TGTGCCAGCTCGGGACAGCTCTACTCCTACGAGCAGTACTTC; CDR3 protein: CASSGQLYSYEQYF
V gene: TRBV5-1; CDR3 length: 15; J gene: TRBJ1-2; clone size: many; D gene: TRBD1; CDR3 DNA: TGCGCCAGCAGCCAATCCGGGACAGGGCTCTATGGCTACACCTTC; CDR3 protein: CASSQSGTGLYGYTF
V gene: TRBV7-8; CDR3 length: 13; J gene: TRBJ2-1; clone size: NA; D gene: NA; CDR3 DNA: TGTGCCAGCAGCTTAGTTGCGGTCAATGAGCAGTTCTTC; CDR3 protein: CASSLVAVNEQFF
V gene: TRBV5-1; CDR3 length: 14; J gene: TRBJ2-7; clone size: NA; D gene: NA; CDR3 DNA: TGCGCCAGCAGCCCAACTAGCAGAACCTACGAGCAGTACTTC; CDR3 protein: CASSPTSRTYEQYF
V gene: TRBV5-5; CDR3 length: 14; J gene: TRBJ2-1; clone size: NA; D gene: NA; CDR3 DNA: TGTGCCAGCAGCTTGGATGTGGGGTACAATGAGCAGTTCTTC; CDR3 protein: CASSLDVGYNEQFF
V gene: TRBV6-6; CDR3 length: 12; J gene: TRBJ1-1; clone size: few; D gene: TRBD1; CDR3 DNA: TGTGCCAGCAAGATACAGGGGACTGAAGCTTTCTTT; CDR3 protein: CASKIQGTEAFF
V gene: TRBV12-3/TRBV12-4; CDR3 length: 18; J gene: TRBJ1-4; clone size: few; D gene: NA; CDR3 DNA: TGTGCCAGCAGTTTACAGTCTCTGGGGGGCGCCCGGCCGGTAAAACTGTTTTTT; CDR3 protein: CASSLQSLGGARPVKLFF
V gene: TRBV12-3/TRBV12-4; CDR3 length: 17; J gene: TRBJ1-3; clone size: few; D gene: NA; CDR3 DNA: TGTGCCAGCACCTTACGGCCGGCGGGCCTCTCTGGAAACACCATATATTTT; CDR3 protein: CASTLRPAGLSGNTIYF
V gene: TRBV12-3/TRBV12-4; CDR3 length: 17; J gene: TRBJ2-2; clone size: NA; D gene: NA; CDR3 DNA: TGTGCCAGCAGTTTAGCCTTACAGAGCGCGAACACCGGGGAGCTGTTTTTT; CDR3 protein: CASSLALQSANTGELFF
V gene: TRBV20-1; CDR3 length: 12; J gene: TRBJ1-1; clone size: few; D gene: NA; CDR3 DNA: TGCAGCGGAGGGAGGGTGAACACTGAAGCTTTCTTT; CDR3 protein: CSGGRVNTEAFF
V gene: TRBV7-3; CDR3 length: 15; J gene: TRBJ2-2; clone size: NA; D gene: TRBD2; CDR3 DNA: TGTGCCAGCAGCGCCCCCGGGACTACAACCGGGGAGCTGTTTTTT; CDR3 protein: CASSAPGTTTGELFF
V gene: TRBV7-8; CDR3 length: 13; J gene: TRBJ1-2; clone size: many; D gene: NA; CDR3 DNA: TGTGCCAGCAGCTTAAGGAGCCTCCGAGGCTACACCTTC; CDR3 protein: CASSLRSLRGYTF
V gene: TRBV10-3; CDR3 length: 15; J gene: TRBJ2-7; clone size: NA; D gene: NA; CDR3 DNA: TGTGCCATCAGTGTTTCTCGGACTTACACCTACGAGCAGTACTTC; CDR3 protein: CAISVSRTYTYEQYF
V gene: TRBV4-1; CDR3 length: 13; J gene: TRBJ2-2; clone size: NA; D gene: NA; CDR3 DNA: TGCGCCAGCAGCCAAGACGGTGGCGGGGAGCTGTTTTTT; CDR3 protein: CASSQDGGGELFF
V gene: TRBV7-3; CDR3 length: 15; J gene: TRBJ2-3; clone size: few; D gene: NA; CDR3 DNA: TGTGCCAGCAGCCTCCTGGAGGCCAGACCAGATACGCAGTATTTT; CDR3 protein: CASSLLEARPDTQYF
V gene: TRBV3-1; CDR3 length: 15; J gene: TRBJ2-1; clone size: NA; D gene: NA; CDR3 DNA: TGTGCCAGCAGCCAAGTACGTTGGGAGAACAATGAGCAGTTCTTC; CDR3 protein: CASSQVRWENNEQFF
V gene: TRBV5-1; CDR3 length: 16; J gene: TRBJ2-1; clone size: NA; D gene: NA; CDR3 DNA: TGCGCCAGCAGCTTCGGTGCTTCGACCTCCTACAATGAGCAGTTCTTC; CDR3 protein: CASSFGASTSYNEQFF
V gene: TRBV18; CDR3 length: 15; J gene: TRBJ2-1; clone size: few; D gene: TRBD2; CDR3 DNA: TGTGCCAGCTCACCGCAACCGGGACTATACAATGAGCAGTTCTTC; CDR3 protein: CASSPQPGLYNEQFF
V gene: TRBV28; CDR3 length: 13; J gene: TRBJ2-1; clone size: few; D gene: TRBD2; CDR3 DNA: TGTGCCCATACTAGCGGGAGTATCTATGAGCAGTTCTTC; CDR3 protein: CAHTSGSIYEQFF
V gene: TRBV6-2/TRBV6-3; CDR3 length: 14; J gene: TRBJ1-1; clone size: few; D gene: NA; CDR3 DNA: TGTGCCAGCAGTTCGGACTTTCCGAACACTGAAGCTTTCTTT; CDR3 protein: CASSSDFPNTEAFF
V gene: TRBV5-1; CDR3 length: 15; J gene: TRBJ2-1; clone size: few; D gene: NA; CDR3 DNA: TGCGCCAGCAGCTTGGTTCCCGGGTTCTACAATGAGCAGTTCTTC; CDR3 protein: CASSLVPGFYNEQFF
V gene: TRBV29-1; CDR3 length: 12; J gene: TRBJ2-1; clone size: NA; D gene: NA; CDR3 DNA: TGCAGCGTTGAATATGTGGGCCTTGCGCAGTTCTTC; CDR3 protein: CSVEYVGLAQFF
V gene: TRBV6-5; CDR3 length: 15; J gene: TRBJ1-2; clone size: NA; D gene: TRBD1; CDR3 DNA: TGTGCCAGCAGTTCAGCCGGGACAGGGTCCTATGGCTACACCTTC; CDR3 protein: CASSSAGTGSYGYTF
V gene: TRBV3-1; CDR3 length: 12; J gene: TRBJ1-1; clone size: NA; D gene: NA; CDR3 DNA: TGTGCCAGCAGCCAAGTTCAGGGAGAAGCTTTCTTT; CDR3 protein: CASSQVQGEAFF
V gene: TRBV6-5; CDR3 length: 14; J gene: TRBJ1-5; clone size: NA; D gene: NA; CDR3 DNA: TGTGCCAGCAGTTACTCGAATAGCAATCAGCCCCAGCATTTT; CDR3 protein: CASSYSNSNQPQHF
V gene: TRBV5-1; CDR3 length: 13; J gene: TRBJ1-2; clone size: few; D gene: NA; CDR3 DNA: TGCGCCAGCAGCGCCGACCCAACCTATGGCTACACCTTC; CDR3 protein: CASSADPTYGYTF
V gene: TRBV24-1; CDR3 length: 14; J gene: TRBJ1-2; clone size: NA; D gene: NA; CDR3 DNA: TGTGCCACCAGTGATGGTACACCGAGCTATGGCTACACCTTC; CDR3 protein: CATSDGTPSYGYTF
V gene: TRBV28; CDR3 length: 16; J gene: TRBJ1-1; clone size: few; D gene: NA; CDR3 DNA: TGTGCCAGCAGTTTACCTGGATCCGGGGGGAACACTGAAGCTTTCTTT; CDR3 protein: CASSLPGSGGNTEAFF
V gene: TRBV6-5; CDR3 length: 17; J gene: TRBJ2-1; clone size: few; D gene: TRBD1; CDR3 DNA: TGTGCCAGCAGTTACGGGACAGGATTAAGCTCCTACAATGAGCAGTTCTTC; CDR3 protein: CASSYGTGLSSYNEQFF